This entry lists 19 T cell receptor beta chains sequenced from one sample in a study of tissue T cells after allogeneic stem cell transplantation. The protocol was immunoSEQ multiplex PCR, while the TCRdb copy is restricted to in-frame clones and leaves out a portion. The data show roughly 4,000 clones, roughly 70% seen once. The input for sequencing was left colon tissue, taken at autopsy. These receptor sequences come from a woman aged 18-50 years with breast cancer.

The genes are TRBV5-6 and TRBJ2-5; tentative D call: TRBD2 (5 bases). This CDR3 is 18 amino acids long. V lost 0 bases, J lost 1 base, and 19 bases lay in between. Germline V lookup: CDR1 SGHDT, CDR2 YYEEEE. The chain's CDR3 is CASSLEASGILGQETQYF. The CDR3 DNA reads as TGTGCCAGCAGCTTGGAGGCTTCGGGGATATTAGGCCAAGAGACCCAGTACTTC.

The V gene is TRBV19, the J gene TRBJ2-7; TRBD2 agrees at 10 bases. The CDR3 totals 16 residues. The germline CDR1 and CDR2 sequences are LNHDA and SQIVND (reference sequence). Trimming took 5 bases from V and 3 from J; bases not matched to a gene: 10. CDR3 nucleotides: TGTGCCAGTAGTTCTCAAGCGGGGGGGCCGAACTACGAGCAGTACTTC. It encodes CASSSQAGGPNYEQYF.

This clone was seen more than once but under ten times. The chain joins TRBV2 to TRBJ2-3, with unresolved D. This CDR3 region has 13 residues. With 4 bases removed from V and 6 bases from J, the gap between germline ends came to 11 bases. Germline CDR1 is SNHLY and CDR2 is FYNNEI. CDR3 protein: CASSGTQKDTQYF. The DNA for the CDR3 is TGTGCCAGCAGTGGGACCCAAAAGGATACGCAGTATTTT.

The chain recombines TRBV5-1 with TRBJ2-1; TRBD2 matches at 8 bases. This CDR3 is built from 17 residues. Trimming at V came to 3 bases and at J to 0 bases, leaving 8 bases not matched to a gene. Germline V lookup: CDR1 SGHRS, CDR2 YFSETQ. The CDR3 protein is CASSYSSGLSSYNEQFF. CDR3 nucleotide sequence: TGCGCCAGCAGCTATTCTAGCGGGCTAAGCTCCTACAATGAGCAGTTCTTC. Using reference TRBV5-1 and TRBJ2-1 for the parts outside the CDR3, the full variable domain is KAGVTQTPRYLIKTRGQQVTLSCSPISGHRSVSWYQQTPGQGLQFLFEYFSETQRNKGNFPGRFSGRQFSNSRSEMNVSTLELGDSALYLCASSYSSGLSSYNEQFFGPGTRLTVL.

This clone was observed a handful of times. The chain uses TRBV5-6 and TRBJ1-2; 9 nucleotides align to TRBD1. This CDR3 is built from 14 residues. V shed 2 bases and J 2 bases; nucleotides not matched to a gene: 1. Germline-derived CDR1 and CDR2 are SGHDT and YYEEEE. The CDR3 DNA reads TGTGCCAGCAGCTTTGACAGGGGGAACTATGGCTACACCTTC. It codes for CASSFDRGNYGYTF. The full variable domain, in which reference TRBV5-6 and TRBJ1-2 provide the parts outside the CDR3, is DAGVTQSPTHLIKTRGQQVTLRCSPKSGHDTVSWYQQALGQGPQFIFQYYEEEERQRGNFPDRFSGHQFPNYSSELNVNALLLGDSALYLCASSFDRGNYGYTFGSGTRLTVV.

The rearrangement links TRBV7-2 to TRBJ2-7; 8 nucleotides align to TRBD2. The germline V gene encodes CDR1 SGHTA and CDR2 FQGNSA. V shed 4 bases and J 5 bases; nucleotides not matched to a gene: 4. The CDR3 is 13 residues long. DNA for the CDR3: TGTGCCAGCAGCTCGCTGGGACTAGACGAGCAGTACTTC. It specifies CASSSLGLDEQYF.

The chain employs TRBV5-1 and TRBJ1-2, with D possibly TRBD1 on 5 matching bases. Trimming pared 4 bases from V and 8 bases from J, leaving 15 bases between. In germline, CDR1 is SGHRS, CDR2 YFSETQ. The CDR3 has 13 amino acids. The CDR3 region has the DNA TGCGCCAGCAGCCGGAATGGGGACCGCGGCTACACCTTC. It encodes CASSRNGDRGYTF.

The rearrangement links TRBV24-1 to TRBJ2-3; 12 bases fit TRBD1. Germline CDR1 is KGHDR and CDR2 is SFDVKD. The CDR3 is 15 residues long. V lost 4 bases and J lost 7; bases outside the gene matches: 5. The CDR3 reads CATSEPGQGAYTQYF. In DNA, the CDR3 is TGTGCCACCAGTGAACCGGGACAGGGGGCATATACGCAGTATTTT.

The rearrangement uses TRBV7-8 and TRBJ2-3, with D possibly TRBD1 on 6 matching bases. CDR1 and CDR2 (germline): SGHVS, FQNEAQ. V lost 1 base and J lost 0, with 11 bases in between. The CDR3 consists of 16 residues. The CDR3 spells CASSLGAGASTDTQYF. The CDR3 DNA reads TGTGCCAGCAGCTTAGGGGCAGGGGCTAGCACAGATACGCAGTATTTT.

The rearrangement links TRBV20-1 to TRBJ2-7; D gene ambiguous. V was clipped by 3 bases and J by 6 bases, with 12 bases between them. The CDR3 has 12 amino acids. The germline V gene encodes CDR1 DFQATT and CDR2 SNEGSKA (reference sequence). The CDR3 DNA follows: TGCAGTGCTAGTGGGTTATCGAGCGAGCAGTACTTC. It is translated as CSASGLSSEQYF.

The chain couples TRBV5-5 to TRBJ2-2; 7 bases are a match to TRBD2. The germline gives CDR1 SGHKS, CDR2 YYEKEE (reference sequence). V shed 0 bases and J 0 bases; nucleotides not matched to a gene: 11. The CDR3 has 19 residues. In DNA form, the CDR3 reads TGTGCCAGCAGCTTGGCGAACGGGGGGAGATTCGCGAACACCGGGGAGCTGTTTTTT. Translating gives CASSLANGGRFANTGELFF.

CDR3 in DNA: TGCGCCAGCAGCTTCTACGAGGCGCCGGATACGCAGTATTTT. It codes for CASSFYEAPDTQYF. The chain links TRBV4-3 to TRBJ2-3, with unresolved D. The CDR3 spans 14 residues. V was shortened by 5 bases and J by 6 bases, with 15 bases between the two germline ends. Germline CDR1 is LGHNA and CDR2 is YSLEER.

The chain is built from TRBV2 and TRBJ2-5, with D possibly being TRBD1 or TRBD2 (5 bases each). V was shortened by 0 bases and J by 1 base, with 9 bases between the two germline ends. This CDR3 is 15 amino acids long. The germline CDR1 and CDR2 sequences are SNHLY and FYNNEI. The CDR3 DNA follows: TGTGCCAGCAGTGAAGCGTCCGGGACCCAAGAGACCCAGTACTTC. Protein product: CASSEASGTQETQYF.

The chain employs TRBV28 and TRBJ1-5; D uncertain. Trimming took off 5 bases at V and 0 bases at J, with 11 bases between the two ends. In germline, CDR1 is MDHEN, CDR2 SYDVKM. The CDR3 has 15 residues. CDR3 bases: TGTGCCAGCAGTGAGAGGAGTTCTAGCAATCAGCCCCAGCATTTT. Translating gives CASSERSSSNQPQHF.

In this sample, this clone turned up a few times. Other nucleotide sequences in the sample specify the same CDR3. The chain employs TRBV5-4 and TRBJ2-7, with D unclear. CDR1 and CDR2 (germline): SGHNT, YYREEE (reference sequence). The length of the CDR3 is 14 residues. The ends were cut back, 0 bases at V and 4 bases at J, with 11 bases in the middle. The chain's CDR3 is CASSLGTREYEQYF. In DNA form, the CDR3 reads TGTGCCAGCAGCTTGGGTACAAGGGAATACGAGCAGTACTTC.

The V call is TRBV10-3, the J call TRBJ1-6; D gene ambiguous. CDR3 length: 14 residues. Germline V lookup: CDR1 ENHRY, CDR2 SYGVKD. Trimming pared 2 bases from V and 7 bases from J, leaving 9 bases between. CDR3 in amino acids: CAISEPAYNSPLHF. CDR3 coding DNA: TGTGCCATCAGTGAGCCGGCGTACAATTCACCCCTCCACTTT.

The sample holds a few counts of this clone. The rearrangement uses TRBV7-9 and TRBJ2-3; 9 positions agree with TRBD2. The CDR3 has 15 residues. Trimming cost V 7 bases and J 2 bases; bases outside gene matches: 7. CDR1 is SEHNR and CDR2 is FQNEAQ in the germline V gene (reference sequence). The chain's CDR3 is CASTNSGGNTDTQYF. In DNA, the CDR3 is TGTGCCAGCACTAATAGCGGGGGTAACACAGATACGCAGTATTTT.

This clone turned up a few times. This chain connects TRBV30 to TRBJ2-3; TRBD2 agrees at 7 bases. The junction had 3 bases not matched to a gene; V was cut back by 0 bases and J by 3 bases. The CDR3 totals 14 residues. CDR1 and CDR2 from the germline V gene are GTSNPN and SVGIG (reference sequence). CDR3 nucleotide sequence: TGTGCCTGGAGTGTAAAGGGAGGGACAGATACGCAGTATTTT. Residues: CAWSVKGGTDTQYF.

The rearrangement links TRBV10-3 to TRBJ1-2; no definite D call. Trimming shortened V by 7 bases and J by 0 bases, and 18 bases separated the two germline ends. Germline CDR1 reads ENHRY; CDR2 reads SYGVKD. The CDR3 has 16 residues. The CDR3 loop reads CAITQRAGEANYGYTF. CDR3 in DNA: TGTGCCATCACCCAAAGGGCGGGAGAGGCTAACTATGGCTACACCTTC.